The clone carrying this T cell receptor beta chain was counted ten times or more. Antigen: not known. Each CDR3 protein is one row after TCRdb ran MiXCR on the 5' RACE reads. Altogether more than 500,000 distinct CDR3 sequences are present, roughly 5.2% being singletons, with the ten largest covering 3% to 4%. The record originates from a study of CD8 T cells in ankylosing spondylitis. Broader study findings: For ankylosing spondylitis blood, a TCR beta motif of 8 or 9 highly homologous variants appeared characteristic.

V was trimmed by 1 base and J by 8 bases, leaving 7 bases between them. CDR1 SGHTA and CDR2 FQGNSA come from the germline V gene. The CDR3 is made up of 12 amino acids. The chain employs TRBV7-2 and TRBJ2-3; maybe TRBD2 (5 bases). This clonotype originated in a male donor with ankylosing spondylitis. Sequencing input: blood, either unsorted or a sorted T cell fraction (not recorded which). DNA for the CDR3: TGTGCCAGCAGCTTAGGCGCGGGTACGCAGTATTTT. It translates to CASSLGAGTQYF.